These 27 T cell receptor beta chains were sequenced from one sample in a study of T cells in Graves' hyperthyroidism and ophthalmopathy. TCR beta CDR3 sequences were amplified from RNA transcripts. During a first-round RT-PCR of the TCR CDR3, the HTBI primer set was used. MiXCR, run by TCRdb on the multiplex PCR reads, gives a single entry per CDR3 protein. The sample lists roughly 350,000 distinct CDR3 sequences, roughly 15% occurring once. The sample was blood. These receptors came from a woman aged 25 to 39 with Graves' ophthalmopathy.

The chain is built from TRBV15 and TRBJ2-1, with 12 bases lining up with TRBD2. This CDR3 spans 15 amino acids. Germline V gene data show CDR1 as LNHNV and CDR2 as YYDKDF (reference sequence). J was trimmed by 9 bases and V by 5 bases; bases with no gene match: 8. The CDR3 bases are TGTGCCACCAGCGGCCTAGCGGGGGGGCCTGCTGAGCAGTTCTTC. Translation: CATSGLAGGPAEQFF.

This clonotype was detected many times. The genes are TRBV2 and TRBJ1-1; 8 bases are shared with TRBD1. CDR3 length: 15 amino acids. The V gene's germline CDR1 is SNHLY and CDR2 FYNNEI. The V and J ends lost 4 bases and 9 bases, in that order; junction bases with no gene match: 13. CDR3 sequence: CASSATGGGSDKAFF. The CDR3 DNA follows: TGTGCCAGCAGTGCTACAGGGGGTGGAAGTGATAAAGCTTTCTTT.

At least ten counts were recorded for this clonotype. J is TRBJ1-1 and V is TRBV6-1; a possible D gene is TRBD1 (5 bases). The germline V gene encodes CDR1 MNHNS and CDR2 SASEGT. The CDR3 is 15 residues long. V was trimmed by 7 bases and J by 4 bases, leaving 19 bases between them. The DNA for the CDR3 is TGTGCCAGCACCAGAGGTTTAGGGGAGAGCACTGAAGCTTTCTTT. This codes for CASTRGLGESTEAFF.

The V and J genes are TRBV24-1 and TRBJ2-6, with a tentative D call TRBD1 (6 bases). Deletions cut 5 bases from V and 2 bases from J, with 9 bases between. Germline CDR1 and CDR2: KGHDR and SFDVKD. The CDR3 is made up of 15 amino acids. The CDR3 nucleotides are TGTGCCACCAGTGGGACAGAGGCTGGGGCCAACGTCCTGACTTTC. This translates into CATSGTEAGANVLTF.

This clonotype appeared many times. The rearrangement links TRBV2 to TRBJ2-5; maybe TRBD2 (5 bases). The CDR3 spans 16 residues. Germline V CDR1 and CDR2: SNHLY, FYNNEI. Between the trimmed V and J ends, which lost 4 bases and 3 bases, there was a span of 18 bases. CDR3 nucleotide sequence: TGTGCCAGCAGTGGACTAACTAATGTAAAAAAAGAGACCCAGTACTTC. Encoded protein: CASSGLTNVKKETQYF.

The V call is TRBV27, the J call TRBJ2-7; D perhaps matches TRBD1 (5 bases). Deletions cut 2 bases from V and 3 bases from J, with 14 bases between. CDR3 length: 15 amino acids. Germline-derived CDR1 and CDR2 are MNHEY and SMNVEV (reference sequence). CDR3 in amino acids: CASSLGAPGHYEQYF. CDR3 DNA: TGTGCCAGCAGTTTAGGAGCGCCAGGGCACTACGAGCAGTACTTC.

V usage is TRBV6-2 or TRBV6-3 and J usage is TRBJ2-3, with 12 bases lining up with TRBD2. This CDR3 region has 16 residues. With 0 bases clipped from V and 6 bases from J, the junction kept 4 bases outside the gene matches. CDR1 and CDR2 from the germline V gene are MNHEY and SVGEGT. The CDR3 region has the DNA TGTGCCAGCAGTTACTCGATGGGGACTAGCGGGGATACGCAGTATTTT. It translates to CASSYSMGTSGDTQYF.

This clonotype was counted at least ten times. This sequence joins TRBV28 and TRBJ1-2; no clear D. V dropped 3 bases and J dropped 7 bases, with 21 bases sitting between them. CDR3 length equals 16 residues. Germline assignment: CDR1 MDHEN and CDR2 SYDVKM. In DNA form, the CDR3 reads TGTGCCAGCAGTTTCCCAACTATGCAGGCGTCGAGTGGCTACACCTTC. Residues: CASSFPTMQASSGYTF.

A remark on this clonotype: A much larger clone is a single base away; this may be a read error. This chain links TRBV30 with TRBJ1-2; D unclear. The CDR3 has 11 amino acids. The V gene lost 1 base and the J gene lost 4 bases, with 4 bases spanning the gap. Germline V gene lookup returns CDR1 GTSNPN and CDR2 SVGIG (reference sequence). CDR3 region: CAWSACYGYTF. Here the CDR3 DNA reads TGTGCCTGGAGTGCATGCTATGGCTACACCTTC.

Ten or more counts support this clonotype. Here the CDR3 DNA reads TGTGCCAGCTCCCTTCAGAGGGGGGCCGGGCAGTTCTTC. It translates to CASSLQRGAGQFF. The chain carries TRBV18 and TRBJ2-1; D may match TRBD1 or TRBD2 (6 bases each). The V and J ends lost 6 bases and 12 bases respectively, with 18 bases between them. Looked up from germline, CDR1 is KGHSH and CDR2 is LQKENI. The CDR3 consists of 13 residues. Using reference TRBV18 and TRBJ2-1 for the parts outside the CDR3, the full variable domain is NAGVMQNPRHLVRRRGQEARLRCSPMKGHSHVYWYRQLPEEGLKFMVYLQKENIIDESGMPKERFSAEFPKEGPSILRIQQVVRGDSAAYFCASSLQRGAGQFFGPGTRLTVL.

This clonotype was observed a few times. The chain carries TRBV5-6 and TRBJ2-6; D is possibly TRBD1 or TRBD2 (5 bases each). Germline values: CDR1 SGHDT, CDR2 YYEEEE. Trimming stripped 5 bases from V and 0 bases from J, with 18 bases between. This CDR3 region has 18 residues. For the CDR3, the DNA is TGTGCCAGCAGTCCCCTACCGGGGCCCGACTCTGGGGCCAACGTCCTGACTTTC. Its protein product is CASSPLPGPDSGANVLTF.

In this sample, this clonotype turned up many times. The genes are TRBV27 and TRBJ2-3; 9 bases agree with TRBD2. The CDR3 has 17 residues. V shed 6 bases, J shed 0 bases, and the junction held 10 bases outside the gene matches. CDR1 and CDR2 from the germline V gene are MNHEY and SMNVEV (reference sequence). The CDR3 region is CASSGEGSGGSTDTQYF. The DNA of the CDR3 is TGTGCCAGCAGCGGGGAGGGTAGCGGGGGAAGCACAGATACGCAGTATTTT.

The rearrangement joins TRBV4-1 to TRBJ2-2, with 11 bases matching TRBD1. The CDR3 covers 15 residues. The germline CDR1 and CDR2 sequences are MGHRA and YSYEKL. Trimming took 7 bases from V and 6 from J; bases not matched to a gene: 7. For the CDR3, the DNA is TGCGCCAGCAACAGAGGGACAGGGGGTGCCGGGGAGCTGTTTTTT. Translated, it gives CASNRGTGGAGELFF.

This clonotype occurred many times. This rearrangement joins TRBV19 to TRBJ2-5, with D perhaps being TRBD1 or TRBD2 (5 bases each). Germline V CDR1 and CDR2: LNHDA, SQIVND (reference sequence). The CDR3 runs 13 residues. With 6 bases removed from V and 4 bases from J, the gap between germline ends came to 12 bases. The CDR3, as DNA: TGTGCCAGTAGCTTCCGGGGCACAGAGACCCAGTACTTC. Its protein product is CASSFRGTETQYF.

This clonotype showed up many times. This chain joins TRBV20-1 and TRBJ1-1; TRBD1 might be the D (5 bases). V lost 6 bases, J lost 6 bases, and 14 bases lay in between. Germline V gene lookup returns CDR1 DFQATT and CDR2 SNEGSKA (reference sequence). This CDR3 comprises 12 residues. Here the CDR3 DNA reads TGCAGTGCCCGGAGGGACGGGGCTGAAGCTTTCTTT. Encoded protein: CSARRDGAEAFF.

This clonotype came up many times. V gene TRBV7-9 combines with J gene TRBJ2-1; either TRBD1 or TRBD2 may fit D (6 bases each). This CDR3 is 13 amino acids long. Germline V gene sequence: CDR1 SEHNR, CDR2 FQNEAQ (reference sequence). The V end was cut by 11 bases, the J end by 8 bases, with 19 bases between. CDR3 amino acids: CAYNPGARDEQFF. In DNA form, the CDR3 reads TGTGCCTATAACCCGGGGGCGCGTGATGAGCAGTTCTTC.

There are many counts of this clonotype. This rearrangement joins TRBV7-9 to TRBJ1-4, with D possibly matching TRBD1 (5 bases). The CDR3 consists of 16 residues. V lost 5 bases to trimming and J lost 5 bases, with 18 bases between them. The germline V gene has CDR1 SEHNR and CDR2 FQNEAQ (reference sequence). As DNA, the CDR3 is TGTGCCAGCAGCCCCCCGGGGCGACGAAACAATGAAAAACTGTTTTTT. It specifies CASSPPGRRNNEKLFF.

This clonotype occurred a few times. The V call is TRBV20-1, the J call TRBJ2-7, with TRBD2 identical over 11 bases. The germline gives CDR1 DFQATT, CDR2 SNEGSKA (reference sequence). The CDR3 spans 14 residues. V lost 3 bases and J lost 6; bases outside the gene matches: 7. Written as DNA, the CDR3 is TGCAGTGCTAGCCATCTAGCGGGGGGAGTCGAGCAGTACTTC. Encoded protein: CSASHLAGGVEQYF.

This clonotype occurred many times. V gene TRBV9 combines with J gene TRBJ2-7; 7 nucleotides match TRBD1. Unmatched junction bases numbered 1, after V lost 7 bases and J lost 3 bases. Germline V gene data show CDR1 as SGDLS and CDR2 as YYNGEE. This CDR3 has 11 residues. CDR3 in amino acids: CASGTDYEQYF. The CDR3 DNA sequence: TGTGCCAGCGGGACAGACTACGAGCAGTACTTC.

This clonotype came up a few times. CDR3 DNA: TGTGCCACCTTAGGGAGGGCCTATGGCTACACCTTC. It codes for CATLGRAYGYTF. The V call is TRBV6-1, the J call TRBJ1-2, with unresolved D. CDR1 is MNHNS, CDR2 SASEGT, per germline. V lost 10 bases and J 4 bases, leaving 13 bases between the germline ends. This CDR3 is built from 12 residues.

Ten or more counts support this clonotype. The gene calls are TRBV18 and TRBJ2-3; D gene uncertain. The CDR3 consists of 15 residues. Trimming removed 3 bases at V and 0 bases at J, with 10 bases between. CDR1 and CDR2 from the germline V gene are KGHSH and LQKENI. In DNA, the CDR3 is TGTGCCAGCTCACCCCCGCTCAGTAGCACAGATACGCAGTATTTT. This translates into CASSPPLSSTDTQYF.

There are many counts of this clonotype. As DNA, the CDR3 is TGTGCCAGCTCACCACGTGGGGGGCGAGATGAGACCCAGTACTTC. Translation: CASSPRGGRDETQYF. This chain connects TRBV18 to TRBJ2-5, with D perhaps assigned TRBD1 or TRBD2 (6 bases each). V lost 1 base, J lost 5 bases, and 14 bases lay in between. The germline CDR1 and CDR2 sequences are KGHSH and LQKENI. The CDR3 contains 15 residues.

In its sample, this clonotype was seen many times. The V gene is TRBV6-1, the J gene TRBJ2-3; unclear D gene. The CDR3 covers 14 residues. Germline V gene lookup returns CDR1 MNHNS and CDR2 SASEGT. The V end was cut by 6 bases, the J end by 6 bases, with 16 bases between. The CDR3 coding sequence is TGTGCCAGCAGCAACTCGGGCCTCCGGGATACGCAGTATTTT. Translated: CASSNSGLRDTQYF.

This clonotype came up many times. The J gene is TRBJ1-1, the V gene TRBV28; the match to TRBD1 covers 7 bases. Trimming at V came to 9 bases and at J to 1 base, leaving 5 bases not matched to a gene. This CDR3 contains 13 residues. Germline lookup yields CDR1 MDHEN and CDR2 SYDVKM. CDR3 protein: CASIRDRNTEAFF. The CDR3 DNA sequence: TGTGCCAGTATACGGGACAGGAACACTGAAGCTTTCTTT. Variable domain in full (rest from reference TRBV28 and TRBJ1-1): DVKVTQSSRYLVKRTGEKVFLECVQDMDHENMFWYRQDPGLGLRLIYFSYDVKMKEKGDIPEGYSVSREKKERFSLILESASTNQTSMYLCASIRDRNTEAFFGQGTRLTVV.

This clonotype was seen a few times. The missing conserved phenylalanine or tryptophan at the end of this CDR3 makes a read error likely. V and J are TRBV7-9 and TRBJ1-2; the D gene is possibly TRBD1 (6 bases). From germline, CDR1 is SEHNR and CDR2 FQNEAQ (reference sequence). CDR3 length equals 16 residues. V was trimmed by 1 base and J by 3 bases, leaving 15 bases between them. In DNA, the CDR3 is TGTGCCAGCAGCTTAGATTGGGGGGCTAGTGACTATGGCTACACCCTC. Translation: CASSLDWGASDYGYTL.

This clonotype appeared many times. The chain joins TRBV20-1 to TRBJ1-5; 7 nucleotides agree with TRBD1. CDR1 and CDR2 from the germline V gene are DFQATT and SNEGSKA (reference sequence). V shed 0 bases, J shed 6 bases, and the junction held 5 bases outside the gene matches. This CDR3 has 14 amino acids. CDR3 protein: CSARDGTVGQPQHF. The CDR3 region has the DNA TGCAGTGCTAGAGATGGGACAGTTGGTCAGCCCCAGCATTTT.

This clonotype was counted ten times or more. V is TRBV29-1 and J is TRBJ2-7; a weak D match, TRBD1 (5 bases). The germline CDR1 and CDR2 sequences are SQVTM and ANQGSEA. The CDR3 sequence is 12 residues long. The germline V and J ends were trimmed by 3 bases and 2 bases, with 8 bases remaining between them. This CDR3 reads CSVDQGTYEQYF. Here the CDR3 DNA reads TGCAGCGTTGATCAGGGCACCTACGAGCAGTACTTC.